Included here is one TCR beta chain sequence, with context. The source of the sample is a study of blood T cell repertoires in COVID-19. Turning to the study itself: T cells, B-cell-depleted T cells, or PBMCs provided the cDNA or gDNA that served as material.

In the original workflow: Cell counts per sample came from amplifying reference gene primers. TCRdb's copy holds only in-frame clones and misses some; the assay was immunoSEQ multiplex PCR. V and J calls and clone size are given by that table; D and trimming were obtained from the DNA. The sample consists of just over 150,000 clones, 80% to 90% of them appearing once. The CDR3 runs to 15 residues. CDR1 is MNHEY and CDR2 is SMNVEV in the germline V gene (reference sequence). V lost 6 bases, J lost 4 bases, and 15 bases lay in between. The sequencing sample was made of peripheral blood. The receptor was derived from a woman in her thirties or forties with acute or convalescent COVID-19. The chain employs TRBV27 and TRBJ2-2; D is perhaps TRBD2 (6 bases). CDR3 in DNA: TGTGCCAGCAGCCTGCCGGGGGACCCCACCGGGGAGCTGTTTTTT. Translating it yields CASSLPGDPTGELFF.